The present TCR beta chain was sequenced within a study of CD8+ T cells in alopecia areata. Regarding the study as a whole: Patients displayed less clarity in TCR sharing than mice, a finding possibly related to HLA. Lesional scalp exceeded normal scalp in clonality, especially in alopecia totalis/universalis.

Following RNA extraction, reverse transcription yielded cDNA that acted as the sequencing template. Profiled with immunoSEQ multiplex PCR; TCRdb holds only in-frame clones, not every one. The repertoire holds fewer than 150,000 clones, with roughly 66% as singletons. Germline-derived CDR1 and CDR2 are MNHEY and SMNVEV (reference sequence). Trimming removed 8 bases from V and 0 bases from J, with 12 bases in between. This CDR3 is 14 amino acids long. About this clone: Its antigen is undetermined.

The chain recombines TRBV27 with TRBJ2-3, with a weak D call TRBD1 (5 bases). Sequenced input: CD4+ T cells sorted from blood. This receptor was obtained from a human donor in good health. DNA of the CDR3: TGTGCCAGCTCTTACAGGTTTAGCACAGATACGCAGTATTTT. It yields the protein CASSYRFSTDTQYF.